This record looks at one TCR beta chain sequence and its context. The sample is drawn from a study of blood T cell repertoires in COVID-19. On the study more broadly: PBMCs, B-cell-depleted T cells, or T cells provided the cDNA or gDNA that made up the material.

This CDR3 has 15 residues. The V gene's germline CDR1 is SGHNT and CDR2 YYREEE (reference sequence). The ends lost 4 bases at V and 7 bases at J; junction bases unmatched: 6. Original methodology: Nucleated cell number was recorded as an estimate derived from reference gene primer amplification. Clones were read by immunoSEQ multiplex PCR, and TCRdb kept only the in-frame ones, dropping some. That table supplies the V and J calls and clone size; D and trimming were determined from the DNA. Among just over 150,000 clones, 85% to 90% were seen once, and the ten largest hold roughly 14%. The chain joins TRBV5-4 to TRBJ1-6; 9 bases match TRBD1. This clonotype was sampled from a woman in her forties with acute or convalescent COVID-19. The sample consisted of peripheral blood. CDR3 sequence reads: CASSLTGQGNSPLHF. Here the CDR3 DNA reads TGTGCCAGCAGCCTCACCGGACAGGGGAATTCACCCCTCCACTTT.